The clone carrying this T cell receptor beta chain was seen at least ten times. Its antigen is undetermined. Together with a sample-barcoded 5' primer, a J-beta primer mix was included in a second PCR lasting about 6 to 12 cycles. TCRdb re-called the 5' RACE reads through MiXCR, storing one row per CDR3 protein. This table holds more than 800,000 distinct CDR3 sequences, 25% to 30% found once. The data derive from a study of blood T cells in healthy people across ages. This CDR3 has 14 residues. CDR1 DFQATT and CDR2 SNEGSKA come from the germline V gene (reference sequence). Trimming cost V 1 base and J 3 bases; bases outside gene matches: 5. Points from the study as a whole: Fewer expanded clones and more diversity marked long-lived versus aged donors.

The sequence derives from a woman over 75 in good health. The source material was blood. The rearrangement joins TRBV20-1 to TRBJ2-7; TRBD2 agrees at 8 bases. The CDR3, as DNA: TGCAGTGCTAGAGTAGCGGGGAGAGTCTACGAGCAGTACTTC. Protein product: CSARVAGRVYEQYF.